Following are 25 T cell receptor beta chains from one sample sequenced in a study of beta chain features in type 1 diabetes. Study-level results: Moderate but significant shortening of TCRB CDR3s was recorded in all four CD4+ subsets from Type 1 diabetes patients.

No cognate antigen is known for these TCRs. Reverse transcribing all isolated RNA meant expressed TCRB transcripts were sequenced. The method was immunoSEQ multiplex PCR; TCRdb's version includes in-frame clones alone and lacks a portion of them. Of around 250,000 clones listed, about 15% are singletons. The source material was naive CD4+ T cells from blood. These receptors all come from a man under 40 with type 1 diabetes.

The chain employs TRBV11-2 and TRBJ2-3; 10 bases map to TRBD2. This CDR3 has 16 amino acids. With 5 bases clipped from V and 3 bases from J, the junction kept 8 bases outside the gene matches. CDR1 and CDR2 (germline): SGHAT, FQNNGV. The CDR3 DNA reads TGTGCCAGCAGCGTCGCTAGCGGGAGTATGACAGATACGCAGTATTTT. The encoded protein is CASSVASGSMTDTQYF.

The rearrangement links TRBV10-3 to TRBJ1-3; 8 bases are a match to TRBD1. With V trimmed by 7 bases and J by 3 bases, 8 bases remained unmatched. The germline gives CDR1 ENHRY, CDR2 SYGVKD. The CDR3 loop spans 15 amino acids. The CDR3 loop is CAITPDRGFGNTIYF. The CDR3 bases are TGTGCCATCACTCCCGACAGGGGATTTGGAAACACCATATATTTT.

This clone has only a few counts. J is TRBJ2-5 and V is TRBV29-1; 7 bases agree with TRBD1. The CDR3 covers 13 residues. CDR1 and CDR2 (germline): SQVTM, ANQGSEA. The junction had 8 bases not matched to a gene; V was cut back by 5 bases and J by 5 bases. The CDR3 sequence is CSVKGGQRETQYF. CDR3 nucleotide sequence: TGCAGCGTTAAAGGGGGACAGAGGGAGACCCAGTACTTC. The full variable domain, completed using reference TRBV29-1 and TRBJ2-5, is SAVISQKPSRDICQRGTSLTIQCQVDSQVTMMFWYRQQPGQSLTLIATANQGSEATYESGFVIDKFPISRPNLTFSTLTVSNMSPEDSSIYLCSVKGGQRETQYFGPGTRLLVL.

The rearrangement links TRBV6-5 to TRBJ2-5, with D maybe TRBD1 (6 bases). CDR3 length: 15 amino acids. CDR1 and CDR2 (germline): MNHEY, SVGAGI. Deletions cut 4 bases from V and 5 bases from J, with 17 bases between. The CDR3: CASSSNKQGRETQYF. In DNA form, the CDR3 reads TGTGCCAGCAGTTCGAACAAACAGGGACGGGAGACCCAGTACTTC.

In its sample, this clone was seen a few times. The CDR3 protein is CASSVATGVGQETQYF. The CDR3 DNA is TGTGCCAGCAGCGTAGCTACAGGGGTCGGACAAGAGACCCAGTACTTC. The rearrangement links TRBV9 to TRBJ2-5; 7 bases fit TRBD1. The germline gives CDR1 SGDLS, CDR2 YYNGEE. CDR3 size: 16 residues. V was pared by 0 bases and J by 2 bases, with 7 bases of the junction left unmatched.

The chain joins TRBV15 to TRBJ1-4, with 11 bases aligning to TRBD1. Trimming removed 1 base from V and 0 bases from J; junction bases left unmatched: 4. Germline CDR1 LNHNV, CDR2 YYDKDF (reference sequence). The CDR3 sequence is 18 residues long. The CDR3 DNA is TGTGCCACCAGCAGAGGGGCGGGACAGGGGGCAACTAATGAAAAACTGTTTTTT. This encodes CATSRGAGQGATNEKLFF.

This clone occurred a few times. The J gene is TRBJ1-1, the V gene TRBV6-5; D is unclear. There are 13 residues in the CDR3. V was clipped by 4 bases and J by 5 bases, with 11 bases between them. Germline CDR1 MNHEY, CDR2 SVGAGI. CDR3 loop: CASSSLIRTEAFF. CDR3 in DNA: TGTGCCAGCAGTTCACTTATACGGACTGAAGCTTTCTTT.

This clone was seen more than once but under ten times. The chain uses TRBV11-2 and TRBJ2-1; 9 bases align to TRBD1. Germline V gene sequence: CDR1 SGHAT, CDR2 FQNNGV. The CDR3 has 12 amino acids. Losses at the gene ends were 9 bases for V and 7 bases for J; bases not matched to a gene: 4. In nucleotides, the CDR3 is TGTGCCAGTCAACAGGGGGCGAATGAGCAGTTCTTC. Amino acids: CASQQGANEQFF.

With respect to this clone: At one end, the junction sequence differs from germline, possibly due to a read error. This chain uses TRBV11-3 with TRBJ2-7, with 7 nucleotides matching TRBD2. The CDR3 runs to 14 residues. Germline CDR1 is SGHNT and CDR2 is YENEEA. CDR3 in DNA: TGTGCCAGCACCTTGGGGGGGACCTCCTCCGAGCAGTACTTC. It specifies CASTLGGTSSEQYF.

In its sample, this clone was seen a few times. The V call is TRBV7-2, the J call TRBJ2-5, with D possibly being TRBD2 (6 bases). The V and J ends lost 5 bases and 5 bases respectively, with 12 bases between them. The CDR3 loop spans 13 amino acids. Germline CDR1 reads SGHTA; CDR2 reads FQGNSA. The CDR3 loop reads CASSPGVGETQYF. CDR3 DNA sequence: TGTGCCAGCAGCCCGGGGGTAGGGGAGACCCAGTACTTC.

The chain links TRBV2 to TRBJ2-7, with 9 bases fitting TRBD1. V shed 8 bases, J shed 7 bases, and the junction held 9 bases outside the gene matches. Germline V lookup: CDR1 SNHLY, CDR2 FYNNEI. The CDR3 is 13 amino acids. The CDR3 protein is CASRRDRVEEQYF. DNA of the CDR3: TGTGCCAGCCGCCGGGACAGGGTGGAAGAGCAGTACTTC.

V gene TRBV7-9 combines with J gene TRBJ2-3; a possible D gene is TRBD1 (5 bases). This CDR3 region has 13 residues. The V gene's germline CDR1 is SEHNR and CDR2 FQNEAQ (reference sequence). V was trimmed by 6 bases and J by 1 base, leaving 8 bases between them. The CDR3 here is CASSTTGTDTQYF. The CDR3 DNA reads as TGTGCCAGCAGTACGACAGGCACAGATACGCAGTATTTT.

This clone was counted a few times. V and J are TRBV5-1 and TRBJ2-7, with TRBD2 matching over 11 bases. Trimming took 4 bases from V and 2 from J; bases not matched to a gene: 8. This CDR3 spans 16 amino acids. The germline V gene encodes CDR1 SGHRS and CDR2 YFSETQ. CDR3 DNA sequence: TGCGCCAGCAGCGGGGAGGGGACTAGCGGAACCTACGAGCAGTACTTC. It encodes CASSGEGTSGTYEQYF.

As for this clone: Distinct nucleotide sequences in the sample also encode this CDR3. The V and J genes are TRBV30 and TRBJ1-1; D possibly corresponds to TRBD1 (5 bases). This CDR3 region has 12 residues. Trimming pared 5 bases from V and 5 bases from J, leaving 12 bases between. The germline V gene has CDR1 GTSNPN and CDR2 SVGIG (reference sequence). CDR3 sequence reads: CAWGQGGTEAFF. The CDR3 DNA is TGTGCCTGGGGGCAGGGAGGAACTGAAGCTTTCTTT. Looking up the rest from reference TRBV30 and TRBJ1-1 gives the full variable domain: SQTIHQWPATLVQPVGSPLSLECTVEGTSNPNLYWYRQAAGRGLQLLFYSVGIGQISSEVPQNLSASRPQDRQFILSSKKLLLSDSGFYLCAWGQGGTEAFFGQGTRLTVV.

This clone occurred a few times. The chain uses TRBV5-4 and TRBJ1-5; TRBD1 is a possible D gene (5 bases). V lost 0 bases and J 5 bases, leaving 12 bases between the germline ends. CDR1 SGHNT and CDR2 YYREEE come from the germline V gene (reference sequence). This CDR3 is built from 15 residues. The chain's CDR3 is CASSLDQGPDQPQHF. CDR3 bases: TGTGCCAGCAGCTTGGATCAGGGCCCGGATCAGCCCCAGCATTTT.

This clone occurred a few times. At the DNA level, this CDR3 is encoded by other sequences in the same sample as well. CDR3 in DNA: TGTGCCAGCAGCCGGGGACAGAACTATGGCTACACCTTC. Residues: CASSRGQNYGYTF. The chain joins TRBV6-5 to TRBJ1-2; TRBD1 aligns across 7 bases. Germline CDR1 and CDR2: MNHEY and SVGAGI. The CDR3 spans 13 residues. The junction had 3 bases not matched to a gene; V was cut back by 6 bases and J by 2 bases.

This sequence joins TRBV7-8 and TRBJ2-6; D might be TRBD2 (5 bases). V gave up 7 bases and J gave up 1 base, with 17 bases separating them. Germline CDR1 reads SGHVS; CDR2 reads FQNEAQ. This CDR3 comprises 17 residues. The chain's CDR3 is CASNGGSSGSGANVLTF. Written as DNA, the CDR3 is TGTGCCAGCAATGGCGGGTCGTCGGGTTCTGGGGCCAACGTCCTGACTTTC.

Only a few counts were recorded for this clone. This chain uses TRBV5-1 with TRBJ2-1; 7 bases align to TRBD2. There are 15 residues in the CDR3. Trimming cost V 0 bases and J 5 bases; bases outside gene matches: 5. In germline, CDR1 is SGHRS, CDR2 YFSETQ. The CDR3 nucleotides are TGCGCCAGCAGCTTGGGACTAGCCGACGACAATGAGCAGTTCTTC. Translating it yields CASSLGLADDNEQFF.

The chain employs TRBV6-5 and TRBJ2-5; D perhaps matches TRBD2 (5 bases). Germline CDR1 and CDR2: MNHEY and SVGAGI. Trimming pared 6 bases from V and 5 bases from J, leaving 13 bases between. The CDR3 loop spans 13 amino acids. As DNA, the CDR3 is TGTGCCAGCAGGGCTAGCCCTGCCGAGACCCAGTACTTC. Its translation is CASRASPAETQYF.

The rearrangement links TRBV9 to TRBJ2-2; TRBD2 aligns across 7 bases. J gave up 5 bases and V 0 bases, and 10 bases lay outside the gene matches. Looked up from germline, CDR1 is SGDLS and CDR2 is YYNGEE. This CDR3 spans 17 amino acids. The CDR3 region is CASSVGGSIFRTGELFF. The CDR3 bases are TGTGCCAGCAGCGTAGGCGGGAGTATCTTCCGTACCGGGGAGCTGTTTTTT. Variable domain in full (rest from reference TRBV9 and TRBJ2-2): DSGVTQTPKHLITATGQRVTLRCSPRSGDLSVYWYQQSLDQGLQFLIQYYNGEERAKGNILERFSAQQFPDLHSELNLSSLELGDSALYFCASSVGGSIFRTGELFFGEGSRLTVL.

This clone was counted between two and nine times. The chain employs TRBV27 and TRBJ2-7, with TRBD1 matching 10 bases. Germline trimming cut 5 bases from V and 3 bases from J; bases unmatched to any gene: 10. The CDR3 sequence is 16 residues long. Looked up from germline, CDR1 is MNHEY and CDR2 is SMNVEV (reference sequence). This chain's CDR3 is CASSTPVRDRGYEQYF. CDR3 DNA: TGTGCCAGCAGTACCCCAGTCCGGGACAGGGGCTACGAGCAGTACTTC.

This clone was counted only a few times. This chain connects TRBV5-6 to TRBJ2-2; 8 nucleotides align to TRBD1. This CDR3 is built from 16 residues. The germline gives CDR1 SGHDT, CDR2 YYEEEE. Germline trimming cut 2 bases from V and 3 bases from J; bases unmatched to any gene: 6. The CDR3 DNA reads TGTGCCAGCAGCTTATACAGGGGGAAGGACACCGGGGAGCTGTTTTTT. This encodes CASSLYRGKDTGELFF.

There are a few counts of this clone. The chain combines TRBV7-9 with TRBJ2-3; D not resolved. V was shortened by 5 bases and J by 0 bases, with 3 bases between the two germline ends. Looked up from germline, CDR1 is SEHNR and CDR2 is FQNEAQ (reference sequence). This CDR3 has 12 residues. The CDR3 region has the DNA TGTGCCAGCAGCCGTAGCACAGATACGCAGTATTTT. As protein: CASSRSTDTQYF.

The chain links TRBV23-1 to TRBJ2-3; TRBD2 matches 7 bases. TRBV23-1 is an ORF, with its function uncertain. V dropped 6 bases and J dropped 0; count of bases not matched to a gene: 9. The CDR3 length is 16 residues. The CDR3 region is CASRSGAGASTDTQYF. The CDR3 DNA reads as TGCGCCAGCAGAAGCGGGGCGGGAGCTAGCACAGATACGCAGTATTTT.

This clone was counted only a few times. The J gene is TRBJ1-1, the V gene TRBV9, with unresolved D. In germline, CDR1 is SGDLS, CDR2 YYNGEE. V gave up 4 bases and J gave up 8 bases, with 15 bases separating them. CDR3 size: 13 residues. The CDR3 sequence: CASSPSGEIEAFF. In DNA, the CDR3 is TGTGCCAGCAGCCCCTCCGGTGAAATCGAAGCTTTCTTT.